The 10 T cell receptor beta chains reported below all come from one sample, sequenced in a study of CD8+ T cells in alopecia areata. cDNA prepared by RNA extraction and subsequent reverse transcription served as the template for sequencing. Some clones are missing from TCRdb's copy, which holds only in-frame ones; the method was immunoSEQ multiplex PCR. This sample has about 160,000 clones, with roughly 65% found just once. Treatment described: oral pan-JAK inhibitor, 5-10 mg twice daily. The material sequenced was CD4+ T cells sorted from blood, taken at week 4, from a patient treated with tofacitinib. All receptors derive from a human donor with alopecia areata.

This sequence joins TRBV4-2 and TRBJ1-1; tentatively, D is TRBD1 (6 bases). CDR1 is LGHNA, CDR2 YNFKEQ, per germline. The CDR3 has 15 amino acids. Trimming took off 0 bases at V and 3 bases at J, with 11 bases between the two ends. The CDR3 spells CASSQDSRGDTEAFF. DNA of the CDR3: TGTGCCAGCAGCCAAGATAGCAGGGGCGACACTGAAGCTTTCTTT.

The chain carries TRBV4-1 and TRBJ1-5; D unclear. The CDR3 sequence is 15 residues long. V lost 2 bases to trimming and J lost 0 bases, with 8 bases between them. Germline V gene sequence: CDR1 MGHRA, CDR2 YSYEKL. CDR3 loop: CASSQPGHSNQPQHF. In DNA form, the CDR3 reads TGCGCCAGCAGCCAACCGGGCCATAGCAATCAGCCCCAGCATTTT.

The gene calls are TRBV4-3 and TRBJ2-7, with TRBD2 as a possible D gene (7 bases). CDR1 is LGHNA and CDR2 is YSLEER in the germline V gene. The germline V and J ends were trimmed by 2 bases and 2 bases, with 22 bases remaining between them. The CDR3 covers 18 residues. In DNA form, the CDR3 reads TGCGCCAGCAGCCAAACCGTAGGGAGGGGGGAACAAGCCTACGAGCAGTACTTC. Encoded protein: CASSQTVGRGEQAYEQYF.

The chain has TRBV30 and TRBJ2-4; 7 bases are shared with TRBD2. V was clipped by 4 bases and J by 2 bases; unmatched bases: 5. Germline assignment: CDR1 GTSNPN and CDR2 SVGIG (reference sequence). The CDR3 contains 14 residues. This CDR3 reads CAWIPGGTKNIQYF. The CDR3 region has the DNA TGTGCCTGGATCCCCGGGGGGACCAAAAACATTCAGTACTTC.

The chain has TRBV2 and TRBJ2-7, with 9 bases aligning to TRBD1. Germline trimming cut 7 bases from V and 3 bases from J; bases unmatched to any gene: 7. Germline CDR1 and CDR2: SNHLY and FYNNEI. This CDR3 contains 14 residues. The CDR3 DNA reads as TGTGCCAGCAAAAGGGACAGGGTGGGCTACGAGCAGTACTTC. Its translation: CASKRDRVGYEQYF.

The chain joins TRBV7-9 to TRBJ1-6; maybe TRBD1 (6 bases). The CDR3 sequence is 14 residues long. V was shortened by 5 bases and J by 10 bases, with 15 bases between the two germline ends. The V gene's germline CDR1 is SEHNR and CDR2 FQNEAQ (reference sequence). The CDR3 spells CASSPGARGSPLHF. The CDR3 nucleotides are TGTGCCAGCAGCCCAGGGGCTCGGGGGTCACCCCTCCACTTT.

This sequence joins TRBV6-5 and TRBJ2-7; D unresolved. Trimming took off 0 bases at V and 6 bases at J, with 12 bases between the two ends. The CDR3 loop spans 14 amino acids. The germline V gene has CDR1 MNHEY and CDR2 SVGAGI. The CDR3 region is CASSYSGPSREQYF. In DNA form, the CDR3 reads TGTGCCAGCAGTTACTCGGGTCCATCGCGCGAGCAGTACTTC.

In this sample, this clone turned up a few times. The chain couples TRBV2 to TRBJ2-7, with D possibly TRBD1 on 5 matching bases. Trimming took 6 bases from V and 6 from J, leaving 12 bases between them. Germline values: CDR1 SNHLY, CDR2 FYNNEI. This CDR3 contains 12 residues. The CDR3 region has the DNA TGTGCCAGCAGAGGGGAAACCTCCGAGCAGTACTTC. Translated: CASRGETSEQYF.

The table lists this clone with a count of one. The V gene is TRBV11-2, the J gene TRBJ1-5, with a tentative D call TRBD1 (5 bases). This CDR3 is built from 14 residues. V lost 0 bases and J 9 bases, leaving 12 bases between the germline ends. The germline V gene has CDR1 SGHAT and CDR2 FQNNGV. For the CDR3, the DNA is TGTGCCAGCAGCTTAGATAAGGGGTCTGGGCCCCAGCATTTT. Protein sequence: CASSLDKGSGPQHF. The entire variable domain, with the rest obtained from reference TRBV11-2 and TRBJ1-5, is as follows: EAGVAQSPRYKIIEKRQSVAFWCNPISGHATLYWYQQILGQGPKLLIQFQNNGVVDDSQLPKDRFSAERLKGVDSTLKIQPAKLEDSAVYLCASSLDKGSGPQHFGDGTRLSIL.

The CDR3 here is CASQRGDRSGELFF. CDR3 in DNA: TGTGCCAGCCAGAGAGGGGACAGGTCCGGGGAGCTGTTTTTT. The chain employs TRBV7-8 and TRBJ2-2; 8 bases align to TRBD1. Germline CDR1 and CDR2: SGHVS and FQNEAQ. This CDR3 contains 14 residues. Losses at the gene ends were 8 bases for V and 6 bases for J; bases not matched to a gene: 8.